What follows describes a single TCR beta chain. Its antigen target is currently unknown. Nothing much larger sits one base from this clone, and base qualities are not available. Collaborating institutions collected whole blood in K2EDTA tubes following their own protocols. For TCRbeta analysis, collaborator samples were shipped as frozen whole blood, as isolated PBMCs, or as DNA extracted from either sample type. The data originate from a study of blood T cell repertoires in COVID-19 (dated by TCRdb to between 2020 and 2021). Regarding the study in general: Collaborator samples came from the United States, Italy and Spain and covered acute and convalescent phases of COVID-19. Where available, HLA class I and class II types were obtained from metadata supplied by the sample provider rather than from assay-based typing. The samples were drawn from the first 160 participants of the ongoing ImmuneRACE study and from over 950 subjects provided by 6 global collaborators. The prospective study material was composed of cDNA or gDNA derived from T cells, B-cell-depleted T cells, or PBMCs. The repertoires were released in a freely available public database intended as a resource for research on the immune response to SARS-CoV-2. The dataset comprised deeply sampled blood TCRbeta repertoires from subjects exposed to, actively infected with, or recovered from COVID-19. Nearly every sample came with metadata listing a de-identified subject ID, COVID-19 status, age in years and sex.

TCRbeta CDR3 regions were amplified from genomic DNA using the immunoSEQ Assay, a bias-controlled multiplex PCR. The study's processing was this. Within the assay, amplification of reference gene primers was used to estimate how many nucleated cells each sample contained. To quantify the absolute abundance of each unique TCRbeta CDR3 rearrangement, sequence reads were collapsed and filtered. For each sample, productive Simpson clonality was calculated by taking the square root of Simpson's diversity index across productive rearrangements. This immuneACCESS table, as held by TCRdb, lists in-frame sequences with V and J called but not all clones. Of the missing ones, under half trace to an unresolved V gene in checked studies; the others have no known cause. V and J calls and clone size are given by that table; D and trimming were obtained from the DNA. Recorded for this sample are about 200,000 clones; about 90% of them occurred a single time. The ten largest clones add up to roughly 21% of the sample.

Study-level results and caveats: How much clinical and demographic metadata was included differed by source and by participant, and the metadata was provided uncurated.

The source is a man aged 55-75 years with active or convalescent COVID-19. The material sequenced was peripheral blood.

The CDR3 protein: CAISDGQGSNQPQHF. In nucleotide form, the sequence is TGTGCCATCAGTGACGGACAGGGGAGCAATCAGCCCCAGCATTTT. The chain couples TRBV10-3 to TRBJ1-5, and TRBD1 aligns with 9 junction nucleotides. As encoded in the germline V gene, CDR1 is ENHRY while CDR2 is SYGVKD. The CDR3 spans 15 residues, from the cysteine through the phenylalanine. Just CDR3 DNA is preserved here, 45 bases in frame from base 1. V trim: 3 bases; J trim: 1 base; unmatched bases: 1.